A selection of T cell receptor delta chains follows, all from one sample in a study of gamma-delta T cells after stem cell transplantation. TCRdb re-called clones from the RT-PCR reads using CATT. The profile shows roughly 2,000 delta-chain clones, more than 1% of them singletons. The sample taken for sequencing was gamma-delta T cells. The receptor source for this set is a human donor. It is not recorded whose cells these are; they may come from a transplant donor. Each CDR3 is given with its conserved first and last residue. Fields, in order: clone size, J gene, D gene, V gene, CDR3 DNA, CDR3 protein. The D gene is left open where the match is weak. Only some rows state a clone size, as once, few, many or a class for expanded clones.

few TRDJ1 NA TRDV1 TGTGCTCTTGGGGACCCCAAGTACACCGATAAACTCATCTTT CALGDPKYTDKLIF
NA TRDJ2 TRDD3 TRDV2 TGTGCCTGTGACACCGTGGATGTACTGGGGGATATAGGGTCAGCACAACTCTTCTTT CACDTVDVLGDIGSAQLFF
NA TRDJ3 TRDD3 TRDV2 TGTGCCTGTGACACCGCGGGAGGTACTGGGGGATACGCCCGAAGCTCCTGGGACACCCGACAGATGTTTTTC CACDTAGGTGGYARSSWDTRQMFF
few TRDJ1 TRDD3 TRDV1 TGTGCTCTTGGGGCCCCGCGGTACTGGGGGACCCAGTACACCGATAAACTCATCTTT CALGAPRYWGTQYTDKLIF
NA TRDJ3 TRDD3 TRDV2 TGTGCCTGTGACACCATAAGGGGGATGCTAAGCTCCTGGGACGCCCGACAGATGTTTTTC CACDTIRGMLSSWDARQMFF
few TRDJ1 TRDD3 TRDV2 TGTGCCTGTGACACCTTTTACTCTGGGGGATACGGGGTGGCCGATAAACTCATCTTT CACDTFYSGGYGVADKLIF
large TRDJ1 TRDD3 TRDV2 TGTGCCTGTGACAAGGTCACGCCTGGGGGATACGACCCCCCCGGGGCAGAGGGCAAACTCATCTTT CACDKVTPGGYDPPGAEGKLIF
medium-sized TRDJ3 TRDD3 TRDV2 TGTGCCTGTGACACCTTCGGTACTGGGGGATCTCGCTCCTGGGACACCCGACAGATGTTTTTC CACDTFGTGGSRSWDTRQMFF
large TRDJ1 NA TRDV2 TGTGCCTGTGAAACGGTACCGTCAGGGACCCAATACACCGATAAACTCATCTTT CACETVPSGTQYTDKLIF
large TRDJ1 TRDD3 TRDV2 TGTGCCTGTGACACCGTTCTTACTGGGGGATACAGGTACACCGATAAACTCATCTTT CACDTVLTGGYRYTDKLIF
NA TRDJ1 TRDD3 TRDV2 TGTGCCTGTGACACCCTGTCCGTACTGGGGGATACGCGGGTTAACACCGATAAACTCATCTTT CACDTLSVLGDTRVNTDKLIF
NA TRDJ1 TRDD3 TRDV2 TGTGCCTGTGACACCGTCCCTTCCTACGCTGGGGGATACCGGGCCGATAAACTCATCTTT CACDTVPSYAGGYRADKLIF
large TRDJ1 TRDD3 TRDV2 TGTGCCTGTGACCGGGTACTGGGGGACCGCATCAACACCGATAAACTCATCTTT CACDRVLGDRINTDKLIF
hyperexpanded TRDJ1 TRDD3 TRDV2 TGTGCCTGTGACACCGTAAGTCCCTTGGGGGATAAAAGGGACACCGATAAACTCATCTTT CACDTVSPLGDKRDTDKLIF
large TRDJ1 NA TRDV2 TGTGCCTGTGACCGGCTTCCTGGGGAAGCTCCGTACACCGATAAACTCATCTTT CACDRLPGEAPYTDKLIF
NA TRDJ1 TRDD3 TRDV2 TGTGCCTGTGACACCGTTTACTTCGCCAAACTGGGGGATTCGTACACCGATAAACTCATCTTT CACDTVYFAKLGDSYTDKLIF
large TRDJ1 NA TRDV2 TGTGCCTGTGACACTCTGGGGATCTACACCGATAAACTCATCTTT CACDTLGIYTDKLIF
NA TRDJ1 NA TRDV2 TGTGCCTGTGACACAGTTGGGGGCCCACGCACCGATAAACTCATCTTT CACDTVGGPRTDKLIF
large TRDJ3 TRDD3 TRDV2 TGTGCCTGTGACCCTGTGACCTGGGGGATACAAACCCGACAGATGTTTTTC CACDPVTWGIQTRQMFF
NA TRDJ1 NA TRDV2 TGTGCCTGTGACACCGTACTGGGTCCGGATAAACTCATCTTT CACDTVLGPDKLIF
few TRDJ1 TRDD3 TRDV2 TGTGCCTGTGACACCCTAATACTGGGGGATACCGGCACCGATAAACTCATCTTT CACDTLILGDTGTDKLIF
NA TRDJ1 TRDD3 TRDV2 TGTGCCTGTGACCGTTTGGTACTGGGGGGACAGTACACCGATAAACTCATCTTT CACDRLVLGGQYTDKLIF
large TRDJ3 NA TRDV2 TGTGCCTGTGACACGCCAAGCTCAACTGGTTCCTGGGACACCCGACAGATGTTTTTC CACDTPSSTGSWDTRQMFF
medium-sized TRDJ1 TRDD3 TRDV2 TGTGCCTGTGACGAGGTCACGCCTGGGGGATACGACCCCCCCGGGGCAGAGGGCAAACTCATCTTT CACDEVTPGGYDPPGAEGKLIF
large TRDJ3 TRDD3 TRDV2 TGTGCCTGTGACACCGTGGATGTACTGGGGGATACATGGGACACCCGACAGATGTTTTTC CACDTVDVLGDTWDTRQMFF
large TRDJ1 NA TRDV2 TGTGCCTGTGACGCCATCACAACCGAACCTTATACCCGATACACCGATAAACTCATCTTT CACDAITTEPYTRYTDKLIF
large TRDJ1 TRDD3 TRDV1 TGTGCTCTTGGGGATACCATGGGGGACGTAATCCGGGGTACCGATAAACTCATCTTT CALGDTMGDVIRGTDKLIF
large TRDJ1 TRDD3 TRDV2 TGTGCCTGTGACACCGTGATTGGGGGACCCCGTCGGGGGTCCGGCGATAAACTCATCTTT CACDTVIGGPRRGSGDKLIF
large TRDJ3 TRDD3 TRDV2 TGTGCCTGTGACACCGTGGGCTTACTAGCTGGGGGATTACGCTCCTGGGACACCCGACAGATGTTTTTC CACDTVGLLAGGLRSWDTRQMFF
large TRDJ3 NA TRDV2 TGTGCCTGTGACACCGTTGGGGGGACCTGGGACACCCGACAGATGTTTTTC CACDTVGGTWDTRQMFF
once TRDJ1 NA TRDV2 TGTGCCACCATTCGCCCTCGGACCGATAAACTCATCTTT CATIRPRTDKLIF
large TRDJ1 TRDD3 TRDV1 TGTGCTCTTGGGGAACCCACGATAACTGGGGGATTCCCGTACACCGATAAACTCATCTTT CALGEPTITGGFPYTDKLIF
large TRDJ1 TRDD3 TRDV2 TGTGCCTGTGTCCTCTGGGGGACGGATAAACTCATCTTT CACVLWGTDKLIF
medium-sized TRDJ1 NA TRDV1 TGTGCTCTTGGGGAACTAGGGTATCGAGGGGATTCTGGGACCGATAAACTCATCTTT CALGELGYRGDSGTDKLIF
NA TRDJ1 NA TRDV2 TGTGCCTGTGACACCGCTGGGTACAAATCCCCCACCGATAAACTCATCTTT CACDTAGYKSPTDKLIF
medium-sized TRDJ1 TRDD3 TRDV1 TGTGCTCTTGGGGAACGGGGAGGACCTGGGGGCCCCCTCACCGATAAACTCATCTTT CALGERGGPGGPLTDKLIF
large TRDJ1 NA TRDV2 TGTGCCTGTGACGGTTTATCTGGGGATGCTCGACTTAACACCGATAAACTCATCTTT CACDGLSGDARLNTDKLIF
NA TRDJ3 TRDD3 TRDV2 TGTGCCTGTGACCAACCCCCGCTGGGGGATACGAAATCCTGGGACACCCGACAGATGTTTTTC CACDQPPLGDTKSWDTRQMFF
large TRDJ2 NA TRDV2 TGTGCCTGTGACACAATTGGGGGGTCTTTGACAGCACAACTCTTCTTT CACDTIGGSLTAQLFF
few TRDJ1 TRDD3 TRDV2 TGTGCCTGTGACCAACCCCCGCTGGGGGATACGCGAAATGAACCCGATAAACTCATCTTT CACDQPPLGDTRNEPDKLIF
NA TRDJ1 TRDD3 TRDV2 TGTGCCTGTGACACCCTGGCTGGGGGAGTACACACCGATAAACTCATCTTT CACDTLAGGVHTDKLIF
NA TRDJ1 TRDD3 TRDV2 TGTGCCTGTGACACCGTTTACTTCGCCAAACTGGGGGCCCTGTACACCGATAAACTCATCTTT CACDTVYFAKLGALYTDKLIF
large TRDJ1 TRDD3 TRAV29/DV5 TGTGCAGCAAGTCGGCCTTCCAGACTGGGGGATACCCCGTACACCGATAAACTCATCTTT CAASRPSRLGDTPYTDKLIF
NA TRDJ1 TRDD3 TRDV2 TGTGCCTGTGACACCCTGTCCGTACTGGGGGATACGCCACGGGTCGGCGATAAACTCATCTTT CACDTLSVLGDTPRVGDKLIF
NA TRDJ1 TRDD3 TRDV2 TGTGCCTGTGAAGGACTGGGGGATACCCCTTCGGGAACCGATAAACTCATCTTT CACEGLGDTPSGTDKLIF
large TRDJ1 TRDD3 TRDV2 TGTGCCTGTGACACCCTCCTGGGGGACGATAAACTCATCTTT CACDTLLGDDKLIF
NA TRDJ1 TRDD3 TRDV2 TGTGCCTGTGACACCTTACTACTGGGGGATACCCTCACCGATAAACTCATCTTT CACDTLLLGDTLTDKLIF
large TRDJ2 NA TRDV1 TGTGCTCTTGGGGAACCAGACTTCCTACAAGTCTCGGGGGATAATCCTCCTTTGACAGCACAACTCTTCTTT CALGEPDFLQVSGDNPPLTAQLFF
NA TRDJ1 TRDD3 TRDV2 TGTGCCTGTGACACCGTTTCGACTGGGGGATACCGGGCCGATAAACTCATCTTT CACDTVSTGGYRADKLIF
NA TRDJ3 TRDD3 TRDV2 TGCGCCTGTGACACCCTGTCCGTACTGGGGGATGACACCCGACAGATGTTTTTC CACDTLSVLGDDTRQMFF
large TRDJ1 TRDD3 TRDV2 TGTGCCTGTGACACTCTGGGGGATACGGCCGATAAACTCATCTTT CACDTLGDTADKLIF
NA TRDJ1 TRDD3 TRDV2 TGTGCCTGCGACAAATTGGTGGGGGATACCCCTTACGGCGATAAACTCATCTTT CACDKLVGDTPYGDKLIF
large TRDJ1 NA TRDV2 TGTGCCTGTGACACCATTCGCCCTCGGACCGATAAACTCATCTTT CACDTIRPRTDKLIF
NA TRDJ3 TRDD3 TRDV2 TGTGCCTGTGACACCGCAACTGGGGGATCCTGGGACACCCGACAGATGTTTTTC CACDTATGGSWDTRQMFF
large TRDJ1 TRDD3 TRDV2 TGTGCCTGTGACACGCTGGGGGGCACCGATAAACTCATCTTT CACDTLGGTDKLIF